Below, 5 T cell receptor beta chains from the same sample are listed, as sequenced in a study of blood T cell repertoires in COVID-19. Measured with immunoSEQ multiplex PCR; TCRdb has only the in-frame clones, and not every one. The table shows some 62,000 clones, with roughly 85% occurring only once. The sample taken for sequencing was peripheral blood. These TCRs come from a human donor in a cohort sampled during active COVID-19.

V gene TRBV20-1 combines with J gene TRBJ1-1; TRBD1 is a possible D gene (6 bases). Germline values: CDR1 DFQATT, CDR2 SNEGSKA (reference sequence). V was clipped by 3 bases and J by 7 bases, with 9 bases between them. The CDR3 loop spans 11 amino acids. This chain's CDR3 is CSARRGIEAFF. The CDR3 DNA reads TGCAGTGCTAGGAGGGGGATTGAAGCTTTCTTT.

This clone was found once. The gene calls are TRBV7-2 and TRBJ1-5; D unclear. CDR1 is SGHTA and CDR2 is FQGNSA in the germline V gene. The CDR3 has 15 residues. The ends were cut back, 5 bases at V and 3 bases at J, with 14 bases in the middle. The CDR3 is CASSPHEGANQPQHF. The CDR3 bases are TGTGCCAGCAGCCCCCACGAGGGCGCCAATCAGCCCCAGCATTTT.

This clone turned up a few times. The rearrangement links TRBV2 to TRBJ1-6; 7 bases align to TRBD1. The CDR3 covers 13 residues. The ends lost 8 bases at V and 10 bases at J; junction bases unmatched: 8. Germline CDR1 reads SNHLY; CDR2 reads FYNNEI. The CDR3, as DNA: TGTGCCAGCTTCGGGACAGTGGAATCACCCCTCCACTTT. This encodes CASFGTVESPLHF.

The CDR3 region is CATAPNREAMDYEQYF. The DNA of the CDR3 is TGTGCCACCGCTCCCAACCGGGAGGCCATGGACTACGAGCAGTACTTC. This chain connects TRBV21-1 to TRBJ2-7; TRBD2 is the table's D call, not checked against the DNA. TRBV21-1 has pseudogene status. This CDR3 has 16 amino acids.

The V call is TRBV5-1, the J call TRBJ2-3; no definite D call. The CDR3 is 12 residues long. From germline, CDR1 is SGHRS and CDR2 YFSETQ. V was clipped by 4 bases and J by 3 bases, with 6 bases between them. The CDR3: CASSLYTDTQYF. The CDR3 nucleotides read TGCGCCAGCAGCCTCTATACAGATACGCAGTATTTT.